This TCR beta chain derives from a study of beta chain features in type 1 diabetes. The whole isolated RNA underwent reverse transcription, so sequencing captured expressed TCRB transcripts. Profiling relied on immunoSEQ multiplex PCR, and the TCRdb table lists in-frame clones only, not all of them. The table records 120,000 to 150,000 clones, 48% of them present only once. The CDR3 contains 15 residues. Germline CDR1 SEHNR, CDR2 FQNEAQ (reference sequence). Trimming cost V 5 bases and J 1 base; bases outside gene matches: 6. The V gene is TRBV7-9, the J gene TRBJ1-2, with 8 positions matching TRBD1. This receptor was obtained from a man between 18 and 35 years old in good health. Sequenced input: Tregs from blood. The CDR3 reads CASSLAGQGNYGYTF. CDR3 DNA sequence: TGTGCCAGCAGCCTCGCCGGACAGGGTAACTATGGCTACACCTTC.